Sequencing of this T cell receptor beta chain was carried out in a study of blood T cell repertoires in COVID-19. Study in general: T cells, B-cell-depleted T cells, or PBMCs supplied cDNA or gDNA.

This CDR3 region has 14 residues. Trimming removed 1 base from V and 1 base from J, with 7 bases in between. In germline, CDR1 is LGHDT, CDR2 YNNKEL (reference sequence). Participant ages covered about 18 to 100 years across 24 US areas. Participants were placed into cohorts based on the clinical history they reported. Clones were read by immunoSEQ multiplex PCR, and TCRdb kept only the in-frame ones, dropping some. The sample carries approximately 140,000 clones, roughly four fifths recorded once. The sample consisted of PBMCs or T cells enriched from blood (not recorded which). The TCR comes from a man aged 35 to 55 with acute COVID-19. This chain uses TRBV3-1 (or the pseudogene TRBV3-2) with TRBJ1-2; a weak D match, TRBD1 (5 bases). CDR3 nucleotide sequence: TGTGCCAGCAGCCAAGCAGGGAATAACTATGGCTACACCTTC. Its protein product is CASSQAGNNYGYTF.